This section outlines one T cell receptor beta chain sequence together with its context. Its antigen is not identified. This sample was taken from a study of blood T cells in healthy people across ages. Broader study findings: Significant beta diversity loss was already apparent by age roughly 38, declining roughly linearly.

Alongside a J-beta primer mix, a sample-barcoded 5' primer served in a second PCR lasting about 7 to 12 cycles. TCRdb analysed the 5' RACE reads with MiXCR anew, one entry per CDR3 protein. The sample has more than 700,000 distinct CDR3 sequences, around half seen once. Trimming removed 0 bases from V and 4 bases from J; junction bases left unmatched: 4. This CDR3 contains 14 residues. Germline lookup yields CDR1 SGHRS and CDR2 YFSETQ. Sequencing was performed on blood. This receptor was obtained from a man at least 80 years old in good health. The J gene is TRBJ2-7, the V gene TRBV5-1; TRBD2 matches 7 bases. CDR3 sequence (DNA): TGCGCCAGCAGCTTGGATCGGGGGGAGTACGAGCAGTACTTC. Its protein product is CASSLDRGEYEQYF.